The rows below give T cell receptor beta chains drawn from one sample of a study of blood T cell repertoires in COVID-19. TCRdb's table, derived via immunoSEQ multiplex PCR, lists solely in-frame clones and lacks some. Of around 260,000 clones listed, about 90% are singletons. Sequenced input: peripheral blood. The source is a woman between 40 and 55 years old who had recovered from COVID-19. Each CDR3 is given with its conserved first and last residue. Each record gives: J gene, D gene, clone size, V gene, CDR3 DNA, CDR3 protein. The D gene is left open where the match is weak. Rows give clone size only sometimes, using once, few, many, or a class for an expanded clone.

>TRBJ2-7|TRBD2|.|TRBV6-5
TGTGCCAGCAGTTACGGCGGGGGGGTCCACGAGCAGTACTTC
CASSYGGGVHEQYF
>TRBJ1-2|.|once|TRBV6-5
TGTGCCAGCAGGTCCCGGCGGGGGGTTAACTATGGCTACACCTTC
CASRSRRGVNYGYTF
>TRBJ1-2|TRBD1|.|TRBV10-3
TGTGCCATCAGAGAAGACAGGGAGTACGGCTACACCTTC
CAIREDREYGYTF
>TRBJ2-7|TRBD2|.|TRBV11-2
TGTGCCAGCAGCTGGGGGGGACCCGAGCAGTACTTC
CASSWGGPEQYF
>TRBJ1-3|.|.|TRBV6-6
TGTGCCAGCAGCACAGTAACTGGAAACACCATATATTTT
CASSTVTGNTIYF
>TRBJ2-5|.|.|TRBV5-5
TGTGCCAGCAGCCTGACACGGACAGAAGAGACCCAGTACTTC
CASSLTRTEETQYF
>TRBJ2-7|TRBD1|.|TRBV30
TGTGCCTGGATGTCCGTTTACCGGGACAGGGTGGGCGAGCAGTACTTC
CAWMSVYRDRVGEQYF
>TRBJ1-1|TRBD1|.|TRBV2
TGTGCCAGCAGTGTCGGGTCAGGGGGCACTGAAGCTTTCTTT
CASSVGSGGTEAFF
>TRBJ2-7|TRBD1|.|TRBV6-5
TGTGCCAGCAGGGGGACAGGGGGCGGCGAGCAGTACTTC
CASRGTGGGEQYF
>TRBJ1-2|.|.|TRBV20-1
TGCAGTGCCATGGGGGGGTATGGCTACACCTTC
CSAMGGYGYTF
>TRBJ1-2|.|.|TRBV4-1
TGCGCCAGCAGCCAAGGACGGACAGAGACTTATGGCTACACCTTC
CASSQGRTETYGYTF
>TRBJ1-4|.|.|TRBV20-1
TGCAGTGCTAGTAAGGGGACTAATGAAAAACTGTTTTTT
CSASKGTNEKLFF
>TRBJ2-3|TRBD1|.|TRBV9
TGTGCCAGCAGCGTAGAGGGGGCTAGTAATACGCAGTATTTT
CASSVEGASNTQYF
>TRBJ1-3|TRBD1|.|TRBV30
TGTGCCTGGAGCGGACAGGGTTTAGGGAACACCATATATTTT
CAWSGQGLGNTIYF
>TRBJ1-5|.|.|TRBV2
TGTGCCAGCAGCACAGGGTTCGATCAGCCCCAGCATTTT
CASSTGFDQPQHF
>TRBJ1-2|.|.|TRBV25-1
TGTACCAGCAGTGAGGCAGGGCTCTATGGCTACACCTTC
CTSSEAGLYGYTF
>TRBJ1-5|TRBD1|.|TRBV13
TGTGCCAGCAGCGTAGGGACAGGGGATCAGCCCCAGCATTTT
CASSVGTGDQPQHF
>TRBJ1-1|TRBD1|.|TRBV2
TGTGCCAGCAGTGGCGGGACAGGGCTGAACACTGAAGCTTTCTTT
CASSGGTGLNTEAFF
>TRBJ2-3|TRBD2|.|TRBV2
TGTGCCAGCAGCCTTTGGGGACTAGTCCCAGATACGCAGTATTTT
CASSLWGLVPDTQYF
>TRBJ2-3|TRBD2|.|TRBV27
TGTGCCAGCAGTTTATCTGGACTAGCAAGAGATACGCAGTATTTT
CASSLSGLARDTQYF
>TRBJ2-1|TRBD1|.|TRBV11-3
TGTGCCAGCAGCCCAGGGGGCTCCTACAATGAGCAGTTCTTC
CASSPGGSYNEQFF
>TRBJ2-3|TRBD1|once|TRBV5-1
TGCGCCAGCAGCTGGGGACAGGGTCCAGATACGCAGTATTTT
CASSWGQGPDTQYF
>TRBJ1-1|TRBD1|.|TRBV18
TGTGCCAGCTCACCTATGACAGGGGACTTGGCTGAAGCTTTCTTT
CASSPMTGDLAEAFF
>TRBJ2-1|.|.|TRBV13
TGTGCCAGCAGCTTACGAGGGGGTCCCGACAATGAGCAGTTCTTC
CASSLRGGPDNEQFF
>TRBJ2-5|.|.|TRBV11-2
TGTGCCAGCAGCTTAGATCGGGAGACCCAGTACTTC
CASSLDRETQYF
>TRBJ2-3|TRBD1|.|TRBV5-4
TGTGCCAGCAGTCGGGACAGTTCCTCGCAGGCTACGCAGTATTTT
CASSRDSSSQATQYF
>TRBJ2-2|TRBD1|.|TRBV10-3
TGTGCCATCAGTGATAGGACAGGGTCGAACACCGGGGAGCTGTTTTTT
CAISDRTGSNTGELFF
>TRBJ2-5|TRBD2|.|TRBV19
TGTGCCAGTAGAAACCTGGGACTAGAGTCAGAGACCCAGTACTTC
CASRNLGLESETQYF
>TRBJ2-1|.|.|TRBV5-5
TGTGCCAGCAGCTTCGAGCCGCACAATGAGCAGTTCTTC
CASSFEPHNEQFF
>TRBJ1-5|.|.|TRBV4-3
TGCGCCAGCAGCCAAGAGGGAGGTTTTAATCAGCCCCAGCATTTT
CASSQEGGFNQPQHF
>TRBJ1-2|TRBD1|.|TRBV14
TGTGCCAGCAGCCTGAGCTTCCGGGACAGTCGGCGGTATGGCTACACCTTC
CASSLSFRDSRRYGYTF
>TRBJ1-2|.|.|TRBV12-2
TGTGCAAGTCGCTTAGCGATTTTGATCGGGGGTTGGGGCTACACCTTC
CASRLAILIGGWGYTF
>TRBJ2-3|TRBD2|.|TRBV2
TGTGCCAGCGCACGGAGCGGGGGGGCAGATACGCAGTATTTT
CASARSGGADTQYF
>TRBJ1-6|.|.|TRBV5-1
TGCGCCAGCAGAACGCGGTCTAATTCACCCCTCCACTTT
CASRTRSNSPLHF
>TRBJ2-7|.|.|TRBV6-2/TRBV6-3
TGTGCCAGCAGTTTGATTTGGGGGCTGGCCTACGAGCAGTACTTC
CASSLIWGLAYEQYF
>TRBJ1-1|TRBD1|.|TRBV29-1
TGCAGCGTTGAAGCACAGGGGGTTTTTGAAGCTTTCTTT
CSVEAQGVFEAFF
>TRBJ1-2|.|.|TRBV19
TGTGCCAGTAGTACTGGATGGGGAGGCGGAGCTTCTGGCTACACCTTC
CASSTGWGGGASGYTF
>TRBJ2-2|.|.|TRBV7-2
TGTGCCAGCAGCTTATCCGTAGCGGACTACACCGGGGAGCTGTTTTTT
CASSLSVADYTGELFF
>TRBJ2-6|TRBD2|.|TRBV19
TGTGCCAGTAGTCCGGGGGGGGCCAACTCTGGGGCCAACGTCCTGACTTTC
CASSPGGANSGANVLTF
>TRBJ2-7|TRBD1|.|TRBV2
TGTGCCAGCAGGAAGGGACAGGGGATCTCCTACGAGCAGTACTTC
CASRKGQGISYEQYF
>TRBJ1-6|TRBD1|.|TRBV19
TGTGCCAGTAAGTGGGACAGTAATTCACCCCTCCACTTT
CASKWDSNSPLHF
>TRBJ1-6|TRBD1|.|TRBV18
TGTGCCAGCTCACCACACCAGGGGGCGAATTCACCCCTCCACTTT
CASSPHQGANSPLHF
>TRBJ1-1|.|.|TRBV7-9
TGTGCCAGCAATCTTTTGAACACTGAAGCTTTCTTT
CASNLLNTEAFF
>TRBJ2-1|.|.|TRBV6-5
TGTGCCAGCAGTTACGTCCCCAGGGTAGGCAATGAGCAGTTCTTC
CASSYVPRVGNEQFF
>TRBJ1-2|.|.|TRBV30
TGTGCCTGGAGTGTACAGGGTGGAAACTATGGCTACACCTTC
CAWSVQGGNYGYTF